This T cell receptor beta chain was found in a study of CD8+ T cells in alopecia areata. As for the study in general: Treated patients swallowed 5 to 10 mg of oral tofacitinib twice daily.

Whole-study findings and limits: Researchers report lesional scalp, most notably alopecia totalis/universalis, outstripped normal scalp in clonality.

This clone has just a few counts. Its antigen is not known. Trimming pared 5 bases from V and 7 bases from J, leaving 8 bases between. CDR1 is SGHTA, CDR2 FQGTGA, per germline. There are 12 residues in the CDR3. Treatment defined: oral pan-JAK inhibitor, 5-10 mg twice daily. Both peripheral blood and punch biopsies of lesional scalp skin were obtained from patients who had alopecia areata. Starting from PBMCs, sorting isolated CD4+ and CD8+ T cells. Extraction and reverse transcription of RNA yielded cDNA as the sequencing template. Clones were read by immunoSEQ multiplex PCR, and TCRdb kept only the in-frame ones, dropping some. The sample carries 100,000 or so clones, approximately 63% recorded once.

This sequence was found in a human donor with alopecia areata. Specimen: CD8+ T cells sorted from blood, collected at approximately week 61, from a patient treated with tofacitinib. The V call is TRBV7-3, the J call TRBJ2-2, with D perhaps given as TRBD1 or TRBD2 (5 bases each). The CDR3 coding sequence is TGTGCCAGCAGCCCTGGGGGCGGGGAGCTGTTTTTT. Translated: CASSPGGGELFF.